The next 20 T cell receptor beta chains were all read from a single sample in a study of blood T cell repertoires in COVID-19. This table comes from immunoSEQ multiplex PCR, and its TCRdb copy is limited to in-frame clones, with some not included. The repertoire includes about 160,000 clones, around 85% of them detected once, and about 5.7% sits in the top ten. Sequenced: PBMCs or T cells enriched from blood (not recorded which). The receptors derive from a woman between 40 and 55 years old with acute COVID-19.

A few counts support this clone. The V gene is TRBV5-6, the J gene TRBJ2-3; 14 bases match TRBD2. The germline V gene has CDR1 SGHDT and CDR2 YYEEEE. This CDR3 comprises 18 residues. J was trimmed by 0 bases and V by 4 bases; bases with no gene match: 7. CDR3 region: CASSQTSGRAWSTDTQYF. CDR3 sequence (DNA): TGTGCCAGCAGCCAGACTAGCGGGAGGGCTTGGAGCACAGATACGCAGTATTTT.

This sequence joins TRBV4-2 and TRBJ2-1; 16 bases are a match to TRBD2. The CDR3 sequence is 16 residues long. V was clipped by 4 bases and J by 8 bases; unmatched bases: 5. CDR1 is LGHNA and CDR2 is YNFKEQ in the germline V gene. As DNA, the CDR3 is TGTGCCAGCAGCCCCGGGACTAGCGGGAGGGCGGATGAGCAGTTCTTC. It specifies CASSPGTSGRADEQFF.

The rearrangement uses TRBV2 and TRBJ1-1; perhaps TRBD1 as D (5 bases). This CDR3 spans 15 amino acids. Germline CDR1 is SNHLY and CDR2 is FYNNEI. The ends were cut back, 3 bases at V and 0 bases at J, with 11 bases in the middle. The CDR3: CASSERQGLNTEAFF. CDR3 nucleotides: TGTGCCAGCAGTGAGAGGCAGGGTCTGAACACTGAAGCTTTCTTT. Based on the CDR3 plus reference TRBV2 and TRBJ1-1, the full variable domain is EPEVTQTPSHQVTQMGQEVILRCVPISNHLYFYWYRQILGQKVEFLVSFYNNEISEKSEIFDDQFSVERPDGSNFTLKIRSTKLEDSAMYFCASSERQGLNTEAFFGQGTRLTVV.

The chain has TRBV7-6 and TRBJ2-3; D perhaps matches TRBD2 (6 bases). Trimming took off 0 bases at V and 5 bases at J, with 12 bases between the two ends. The CDR3 covers 15 residues. Germline V gene sequence: CDR1 SGHVS, CDR2 FNYEAQ. The CDR3 loop is CASSLATGGKDTQYF. For the CDR3, the DNA is TGTGCCAGCAGCTTAGCGACCGGGGGAAAAGATACGCAGTATTTT.

This clone was seen a few times. V is TRBV30 and J is TRBJ1-2, with D possibly being TRBD1 (5 bases). Trimming left V 3 bases short and J 2 bases short, with 16 bases between. The CDR3 length is 15 residues. Germline V gene lookup returns CDR1 GTSNPN and CDR2 SVGIG (reference sequence). This chain's CDR3 is CAWRFGTRGNYGYTF. Written as DNA, the CDR3 is TGTGCCTGGAGATTTGGGACTCGGGGGAACTATGGCTACACCTTC.

As regards this clone: At one of its ends the junction is not consistent with the germline gene, which may arise from a read error. The V and J genes are TRBV7-7 and TRBJ2-5; 10 bases are shared with TRBD2. The CDR3 covers 17 residues. CDR1 and CDR2 from the germline V gene are SSHAT and FNYEAQ (reference sequence). CDR3 in amino acids: CASSSSASGSFQETQYF. The CDR3 DNA is TGTGCTAGCAGCTCCTCGGCTAGCGGGAGCTTTCAAGAGACCCAGTACTTC.

The V gene is TRBV6-5, the J gene TRBJ1-2; 10 nucleotides agree with TRBD1. The CDR3 has 12 amino acids. The germline V gene has CDR1 MNHEY and CDR2 SVGAGI. V shed 6 bases, J shed 12 bases, and the junction held 7 bases outside the gene matches. CDR3 bases: TGTGCCAGCAGCCCGACAGGGGGCGGTCACACCTTC. Protein product: CASSPTGGGHTF.

V is TRBV6-2 or TRBV6-3 and J is TRBJ2-3; no firm D call. CDR1 is MNHEY and CDR2 is SVGEGT in the germline V gene. V lost 2 bases to trimming and J lost 0 bases, with 12 bases between them. The CDR3 is made up of 16 amino acids. The DNA of the CDR3 is TGTGCCAGCAGTTACAGTCTCCAGACTAGCACAGATACGCAGTATTTT. Protein product: CASSYSLQTSTDTQYF.

The chain has TRBV9 and TRBJ2-1; 13 nucleotides match TRBD2. Losses at the gene ends were 3 bases for V and 7 bases for J; bases not matched to a gene: 1. The CDR3 length is 14 residues. Germline V gene data show CDR1 as SGDLS and CDR2 as YYNGEE. CDR3 sequence reads: CASSGTSGSNEQFF. CDR3 bases: TGTGCCAGCAGCGGGACTAGCGGGAGTAATGAGCAGTTCTTC.

The chain joins TRBV27 to TRBJ2-7, with D unclear. CDR3 length: 14 residues. The V gene lost 2 bases and the J gene lost 2 bases, with 10 bases spanning the gap. Germline CDR1 and CDR2: MNHEY and SMNVEV (reference sequence). The CDR3 loop reads CASSLIPETYEQYF. CDR3 DNA sequence: TGTGCCAGCAGTTTAATTCCAGAAACCTACGAGCAGTACTTC.

This clone was picked up one time. V usage is TRBV5-1 and J usage is TRBJ2-1, with a weak D call TRBD2 (6 bases). Trimming took 4 bases from V and 4 from J, leaving 18 bases between them. The CDR3 is 16 amino acids. Germline CDR1 SGHRS, CDR2 YFSETQ. This CDR3 is CASSTHGSPRYNEQFF. The CDR3 DNA reads as TGCGCCAGCAGCACACACGGGAGCCCCCGATACAATGAGCAGTTCTTC.

The J gene is TRBJ2-1, the V gene TRBV24-1, with D possibly being TRBD2 (6 bases). Germline V gene data show CDR1 as KGHDR and CDR2 as SFDVKD. Trimming took off 3 bases at V and 7 bases at J, with 12 bases between the two ends. The CDR3 extends over 14 amino acids. For the CDR3, the DNA is TGTGCCACCAGTGATACCGGGACTCCGAATGAGCAGTTCTTC. This translates into CATSDTGTPNEQFF.

This clone was found once. The chain is built from TRBV27 and TRBJ2-1; TRBD1 aligns across 8 bases. Germline V gives CDR1 MNHEY, CDR2 SMNVEV (reference sequence). This CDR3 region has 17 residues. J lost 8 bases, V lost 6 bases, and 18 bases had no gene match. The CDR3, as DNA: TGTGCCAGCAGAATTTTCACAGGGGGAAGACGAGCGGATGAGCAGTTCTTC. Residues: CASRIFTGGRRADEQFF.

This clone was recorded only once. J is TRBJ1-2 and V is TRBV6-5; TRBD1 aligns across 10 bases. The ends lost 6 bases at V and 7 bases at J; junction bases unmatched: 11. CDR3 length: 15 amino acids. Germline V gives CDR1 MNHEY, CDR2 SVGAGI. CDR3 nucleotide sequence: TGTGCCAGCAGCCACCCCGGACAGGGGGTTGGTGGCTACACCTTC. Residues: CASSHPGQGVGGYTF.

CDR3 nucleotide sequence: TGTGCCAGCAGCCCCCGAATGGCGGGACTAGCGTTTCCCTACAATGAGCAGTTCTTC. It codes for CASSPRMAGLAFPYNEQFF. J is TRBJ2-1 and V is TRBV9, with 10 bases identical to TRBD2. Germline-derived CDR1 and CDR2 are SGDLS and YYNGEE. V dropped 4 bases and J dropped 2; count of bases not matched to a gene: 15. The CDR3 consists of 19 residues.

The chain combines TRBV12-3 or TRBV12-4 with TRBJ1-5, with 7 bases fitting TRBD1. V lost 1 base, J lost 11 bases, and 2 bases stayed unmatched. The CDR3 extends over 12 amino acids. CDR3 residues: CASSLDRGSQHF. The DNA for the CDR3 is TGTGCCAGCAGTTTAGACAGGGGATCCCAGCATTTT.

This chain connects TRBV29-1 to TRBJ1-2, with a possible D match to TRBD1 (5 bases). Germline V gene lookup returns CDR1 SQVTM and CDR2 ANQGSEA. The CDR3 length is 13 residues. Trimming removed 2 bases from V and 5 bases from J, with 12 bases in between. The CDR3 coding sequence is TGCAGCGTTGAACCCCCAGGGAGGTATGGCTACACCTTC. Its translation is CSVEPPGRYGYTF.

CDR3 bases: TGTGCCAGCAGCTTTGGGACTAGCGGGAGTACTCCCGGGGAGCTGTTTTTT. Translated, it gives CASSFGTSGSTPGELFF. The chain is built from TRBV7-9 and TRBJ2-2, with TRBD2 matching 14 bases. From germline, CDR1 is SEHNR and CDR2 FQNEAQ (reference sequence). J gave up 6 bases and V 3 bases, and 6 bases lay outside the gene matches. This CDR3 contains 17 residues.

V usage is TRBV7-9 and J usage is TRBJ2-7, with 10 bases matching TRBD1. CDR1 is SEHNR and CDR2 is FQNEAQ in the germline V gene (reference sequence). V shed 4 bases, J shed 6 bases, and the junction held 6 bases outside the gene matches. The CDR3 contains 14 residues. The CDR3 reads CASSYGTGAVEQYF. The CDR3 DNA reads as TGTGCCAGCAGCTACGGGACAGGGGCGGTCGAGCAGTACTTC.

This clone was found a few times. The chain links TRBV6-5 to TRBJ1-1; maybe TRBD1 (5 bases). Trimming stripped 5 bases from V and 2 bases from J, with 12 bases between. The germline gives CDR1 MNHEY, CDR2 SVGAGI. This CDR3 is 14 amino acids long. The CDR3 protein is CASSQGNGNTEAFF. CDR3 nucleotide sequence: TGTGCCAGCAGTCAGGGTAATGGAAACACTGAAGCTTTCTTT.